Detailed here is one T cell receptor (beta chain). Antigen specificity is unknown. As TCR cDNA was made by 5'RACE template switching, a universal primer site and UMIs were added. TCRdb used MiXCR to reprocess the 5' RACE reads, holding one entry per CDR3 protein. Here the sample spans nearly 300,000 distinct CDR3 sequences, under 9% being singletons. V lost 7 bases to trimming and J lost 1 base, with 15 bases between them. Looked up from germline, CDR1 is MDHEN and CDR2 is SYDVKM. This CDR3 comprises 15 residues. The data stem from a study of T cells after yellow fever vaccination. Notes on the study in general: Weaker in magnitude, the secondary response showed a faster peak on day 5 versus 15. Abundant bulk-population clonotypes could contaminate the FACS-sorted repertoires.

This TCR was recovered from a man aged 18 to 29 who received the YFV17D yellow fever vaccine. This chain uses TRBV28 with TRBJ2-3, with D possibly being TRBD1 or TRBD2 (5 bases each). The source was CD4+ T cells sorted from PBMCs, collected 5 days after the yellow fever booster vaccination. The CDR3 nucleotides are TGTGCCAGCACCCGGGGACGGTTTCGCACAGATACGCAGTATTTT. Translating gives CASTRGRFRTDTQYF.